Each of the 19 T cell receptor beta chains below was sequenced from the same sample in a study of T cells after yellow fever vaccination. TCRdb independently ran MiXCR on the 5' RACE reads; one entry per CDR3 protein. This sample has 90,000 to 150,000 distinct CDR3 sequences, with about 6.8% found just once. Sequencing was performed on CD4+ T cells sorted from PBMCs, taken about 49 days after the first yellow fever vaccination. These receptors came from a man aged 18 to 30 who received the YFV17D yellow fever vaccine.

In its sample, this clonotype was seen many times. The chain employs TRBV5-1 and TRBJ2-7; 7 bases align to TRBD1. V lost 6 bases and J lost 6; bases outside the gene matches: 15. Germline-derived CDR1 and CDR2 are SGHRS and YFSETQ. The CDR3 is 15 residues long. CDR3 nucleotides: TGCGCCAGCACCTCCCCGCGACAGGGTGGAAGCGAGCAGTACTTC. The encoded protein is CASTSPRQGGSEQYF.

This clonotype was recorded many times. V and J are TRBV6-2 or TRBV6-3 and TRBJ2-7; 7 bases fit TRBD1. The germline V gene encodes CDR1 MNHEY and CDR2 SVGEGT. The CDR3 is 12 residues long. The ends lost 4 bases at V and 3 bases at J; junction bases unmatched: 0. The CDR3 DNA follows: TGTGCCAGCAGTTGGACAGGCTACGAGCAGTACTTC. This gives the protein CASSWTGYEQYF.

This clonotype was seen at least ten times. J is TRBJ2-1 and V is TRBV5-4; the match to TRBD2 covers 7 bases. The CDR3 spans 19 residues. The V gene end was trimmed by 0 bases and the J gene end by 9 bases; junction bases not matched to a gene: 21. Germline V CDR1 and CDR2: SGHNT, YYREEE (reference sequence). The CDR3 loop reads CASSLGGGRGITSPGEQFF. The CDR3 DNA reads TGTGCCAGCAGCTTGGGGGGAGGGAGGGGAATCACAAGTCCCGGTGAGCAGTTCTTC.

This clonotype was seen at least ten times. The chain is built from TRBV6-1 and TRBJ1-2; maybe TRBD1 (5 bases). The CDR3 sequence is 15 residues long. CDR1 MNHNS and CDR2 SASEGT come from the germline V gene. Trimming shortened V by 5 bases and J by 4 bases, and 17 bases separated the two germline ends. Written as DNA, the CDR3 is TGTGCCAGCAGTAGCCCGGGGCGTAGTGGCTATGGCTACACCTTC. Its translation is CASSSPGRSGYGYTF.

Worth noting for this clonotype: This may be a read error, as it is one base from a much larger clone. The gene calls are TRBV20-1 and TRBJ2-1; tentatively, D is TRBD1 or TRBD2 (6 bases each). CDR1 and CDR2 (germline): DFQATT, SNEGSKA (reference sequence). The length of the CDR3 is 15 residues. The CDR3 region is CSARDPVGGRNEKFF. The CDR3 DNA reads as TGCAGTGCTAGAGATCCTGTCGGGGGCCGCAATGAGAAGTTCTTC.

The sample holds a few counts of this clonotype. The rearrangement uses TRBV7-2 and TRBJ1-5, with TRBD1 identical over 7 bases. Germline CDR1 reads SGHTA; CDR2 reads FQGNSA. This CDR3 is 14 amino acids long. After removal of 5 bases from V and 7 bases from J, the junction contained 8 bases not matched to a gene. The CDR3 coding sequence is TGTGCCAGCAGCGCGACAGGGACGAGGCAGCCCCAGCATTTT. Amino acid sequence: CASSATGTRQPQHF.

This clonotype has at least ten counts. This chain connects TRBV5-1 to TRBJ2-5; 7 nucleotides align to TRBD2. The ends lost 2 bases at V and 4 bases at J; junction bases unmatched: 8. The CDR3 contains 15 residues. Germline V gene sequence: CDR1 SGHRS, CDR2 YFSETQ. The CDR3 DNA sequence: TGCGCCAGCAGCTTCGTCCCGGGGGGACGAGAGACCCAGTACTTC. As protein: CASSFVPGGRETQYF.

There are many counts of this clonotype. V and J are TRBV5-1 and TRBJ2-1; D may be TRBD2 (5 bases). The V gene's germline CDR1 is SGHRS and CDR2 YFSETQ. V was shortened by 0 bases and J by 2 bases, with 9 bases between the two germline ends. The length of the CDR3 is 15 residues. The CDR3 is CASSLASSTYNEQFF. The CDR3 DNA is TGCGCCAGCAGCTTGGCGTCTAGCACCTACAATGAGCAGTTCTTC.

This clonotype showed up many times. The V call is TRBV4-3, the J call TRBJ2-1, with 8 bases fitting TRBD2. CDR1 is LGHNA, CDR2 YSLEER, per germline. The CDR3 length is 14 residues. Unmatched junction bases numbered 5, after V lost 1 base and J lost 9 bases. As DNA, the CDR3 is TGCGCCAGCAGCCAAGGACTAGCGCGGATTGAGCAGTTCTTC. This codes for CASSQGLARIEQFF.

This clonotype was counted at least ten times. The chain links TRBV5-1 to TRBJ2-7, with 7 positions matching TRBD1. Looked up from germline, CDR1 is SGHRS and CDR2 is YFSETQ. The CDR3 is 14 residues long. V was pared by 5 bases and J by 4 bases, with 9 bases of the junction left unmatched. The CDR3 loop is CASRLDRVDYEQYF. CDR3 DNA sequence: TGCGCCAGCAGATTAGACAGGGTGGATTACGAGCAGTACTTC.

The chain is built from TRBV6-1 and TRBJ1-5; 9 bases are shared with TRBD1. The CDR3 totals 14 residues. Trimming removed 2 bases from V and 6 bases from J; junction bases left unmatched: 2. In germline, CDR1 is MNHNS, CDR2 SASEGT. CDR3 coding DNA: TGTGCCAGCAGTGAAAGGACAGGGGCTCAGCCCCAGCATTTT. Translating it yields CASSERTGAQPQHF.

A note on this clonotype: This could be a read error, since a much larger clone is one nucleotide away. This chain uses TRBV20-1 with TRBJ2-7, with TRBD2 matching 7 bases. The CDR3 runs 14 residues. Germline V lookup: CDR1 DFQATT, CDR2 SNEGSKA (reference sequence). J gave up 3 bases and V 6 bases, and 11 bases lay outside the gene matches. The CDR3 sequence is CSARWASGYYEQYF. CDR3 DNA sequence: TGCAGTGCCAGGTGGGCTAGCGGCTACTACGAGCAGTACTTC.

This clonotype was picked up many times. The J gene is TRBJ1-1, the V gene TRBV7-2; D is perhaps TRBD1 (5 bases). The length of the CDR3 is 14 residues. CDR1 and CDR2 from the germline V gene are SGHTA and FQGNSA. Trimming removed 1 base from V and 9 bases from J, with 15 bases in between. The CDR3 is CASSLGMGMGQAFF. Written as DNA, the CDR3 is TGTGCCAGCAGCTTAGGGATGGGAATGGGGCAAGCTTTCTTT.

This chain links TRBV7-9 with TRBJ2-5; D ambiguous. CDR1 and CDR2 from the germline V gene are SEHNR and FQNEAQ (reference sequence). This CDR3 contains 11 residues. Between the trimmed V and J ends, which lost 3 bases and 4 bases, there was a span of 3 bases. CDR3 sequence (DNA): TGTGCCAGCAGCTTGGCAGAGACCCAGTACTTC. It specifies CASSLAETQYF. The variable domain in full, with the rest retrieved from reference TRBV7-9 and TRBJ2-5, is DTGVSQNPRHKITKRGQNVTFRCDPISEHNRLYWYRQTLGQGPEFLTYFQNEAQLEKSRLLSDRFSAERPKGSFSTLEIQRTEQGDSAMYLCASSLAETQYFGPGTRLLVL.

This clonotype was recorded many times. The chain joins TRBV5-6 to TRBJ2-3; the D gene could be TRBD1 or TRBD2 (5 bases each). This CDR3 has 15 amino acids. The ends were cut back, 0 bases at V and 4 bases at J, with 12 bases in the middle. Germline values: CDR1 SGHDT, CDR2 YYEEEE. The CDR3 coding sequence is TGTGCCAGCAGCTTGGAATGGGGGTACGCAGATACGCAGTATTTT. Translation gives CASSLEWGYADTQYF.

This clonotype showed up many times. The chain links TRBV14 to TRBJ1-1; D unclear. The CDR3 covers 14 residues. Trimming shortened V by 3 bases and J by 4 bases, and 12 bases separated the two germline ends. Germline CDR1 and CDR2: SGHDN and FVKESK. The CDR3 bases are TGTGCCAGCAGCCAGGGATATGGGAGCACTGAAGCTTTCTTT. Protein product: CASSQGYGSTEAFF. The full variable domain, with the rest looked up from reference TRBV14 and TRBJ1-1, is EAGVTQFPSHSVIEKGQTVTLRCDPISGHDNLYWYRRVMGKEIKFLLHFVKESKQDESGMPNNRFLAERTGGTYSTLKVQPAELEDSGVYFCASSQGYGSTEAFFGQGTRLTVV.

This clonotype was counted ten times or more. The chain links TRBV24-1 to TRBJ2-3; no definite D call. This CDR3 spans 15 amino acids. Germline CDR1 KGHDR, CDR2 SFDVKD. V lost 5 bases to trimming and J lost 1 base, with 12 bases between them. The CDR3 spells CATSALDRGTDTQYF. The CDR3 nucleotides are TGTGCCACCAGTGCCTTGGACCGAGGCACAGATACGCAGTATTTT.

This clonotype was detected many times. V is TRBV2 and J is TRBJ2-5; 12 positions agree with TRBD2. CDR1 is SNHLY and CDR2 is FYNNEI in the germline V gene. This CDR3 is 16 amino acids long. J gave up 4 bases and V 5 bases, and 8 bases lay outside the gene matches. CDR3 DNA sequence: TGTGCCAGCAGTCGCTCAACTAGCGGGGGGAGAGAGACCCAGTACTTC. Translation: CASSRSTSGGRETQYF.

This clonotype was observed many times. The chain joins TRBV10-3 to TRBJ2-3; 9 bases agree with TRBD2. There are 14 residues in the CDR3. Germline-derived CDR1 and CDR2 are ENHRY and SYGVKD. After removal of 7 bases from V and 0 bases from J, the junction contained 2 bases not matched to a gene. In nucleotides, the CDR3 is TGTGCCATCACCCTAGCGGGGAGCACAGATACGCAGTATTTT. Translated: CAITLAGSTDTQYF.